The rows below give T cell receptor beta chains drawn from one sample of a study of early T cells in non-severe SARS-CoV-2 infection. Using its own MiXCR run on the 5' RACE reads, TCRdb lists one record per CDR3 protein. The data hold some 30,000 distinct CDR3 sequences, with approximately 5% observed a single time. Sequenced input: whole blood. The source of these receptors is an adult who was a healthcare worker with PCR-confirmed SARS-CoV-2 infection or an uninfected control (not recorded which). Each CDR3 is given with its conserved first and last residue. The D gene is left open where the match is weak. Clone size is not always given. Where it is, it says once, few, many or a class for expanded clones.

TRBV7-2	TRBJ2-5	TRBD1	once	TGTGCCAGCAGCGCAGCAGGGGGCCAAGAGACCCAGTACTTC	CASSAAGGQETQYF
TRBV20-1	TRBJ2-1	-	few	TGCAGTGCCCGGAGGGACAGCAATGAGCAGTTCTTC	CSARRDSNEQFF
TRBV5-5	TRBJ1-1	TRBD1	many	TGTGCCAGCAGCGTGGGACAGGGGACCCCTGAAGCTTTCTTT	CASSVGQGTPEAFF
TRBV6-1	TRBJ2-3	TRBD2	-	TGTGCCAGCAGTGAGGGTAGCGGGAACACAGATACGCAGTATTTT	CASSEGSGNTDTQYF
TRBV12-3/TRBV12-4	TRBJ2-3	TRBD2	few	TGTGCCAGCAGCCCGGGACTAGCGGGGGGGCCAGATACGCAGTATTTT	CASSPGLAGGPDTQYF
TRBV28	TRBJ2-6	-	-	TGTGCCAGCAGCGGACAGCTGTACTCTGGGGCCAACGTCCTGACTTTC	CASSGQLYSGANVLTF
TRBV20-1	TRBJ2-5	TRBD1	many	TGCAGTGCCAGGGGAAGGGGGCTGGGTTTTCAAAGGGACCAGTACTTC	CSARGRGLGFQRDQYF
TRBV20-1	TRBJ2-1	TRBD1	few	TGCAGTGCCACCGACAGGGATGTCGCAAAAGGGCAGTTCTTC	CSATDRDVAKGQFF
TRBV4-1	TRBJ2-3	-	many	TGCGCCAGCAGCCAAGTGTTCAGCGGGTTCACAGATACGCAGTATTTT	CASSQVFSGFTDTQYF
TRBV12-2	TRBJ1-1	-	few	TGTGCAAGTCGCAAGAGGGCACGCATGAACACTGAAGCTTTCTTT	CASRKRARMNTEAFF
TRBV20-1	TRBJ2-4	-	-	TGCAGTGCTAGTTCGGACGGGAAAAACATTCAGTACTTC	CSASSDGKNIQYF
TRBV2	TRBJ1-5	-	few	TGTGCCAGCAGTCCCAGGGATCTGCCCCAGCATTTT	CASSPRDLPQHF
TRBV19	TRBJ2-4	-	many	TGTGCCAGTAGTATTGGGGTGGGGGCGCACATTCAGTACTTC	CASSIGVGAHIQYF
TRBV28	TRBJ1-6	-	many	TGTGCCAGCAGCCCACCCGGGTCTTATAATTCACCCCTCCACTTT	CASSPPGSYNSPLHF
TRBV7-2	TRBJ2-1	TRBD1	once	TGTGCCAGCAAGTCTTGGGACAGGGCAACAGATGAGCAGTTCTTC	CASKSWDRATDEQFF
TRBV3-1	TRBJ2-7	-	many	TGTGCCAGCAGCCAACAGGGTACCTACGAGCAGTACTTC	CASSQQGTYEQYF
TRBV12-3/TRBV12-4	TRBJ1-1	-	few	TGTGCCAGCAGTCCTCACCGGACAGCGCCCGAAGCTTTCTTT	CASSPHRTAPEAFF
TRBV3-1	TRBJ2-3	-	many	TGTGCCAGCAGACCTAGTCAGGGGAGCACAGATACGCAGTATTTT	CASRPSQGSTDTQYF
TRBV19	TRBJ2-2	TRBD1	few	TGTGCCAGTAGAACCCAAGCAGGGGGTTTATGGACCGGGGAGCTGTTTTTT	CASRTQAGGLWTGELFF
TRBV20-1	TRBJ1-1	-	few	TGCAGTGCTAGAGATCTCGACCAAAGGGGGACTGAAGCTTTCTTT	CSARDLDQRGTEAFF
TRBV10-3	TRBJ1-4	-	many	TGTGCCATCAGTGATAGTGGAGGGAAAAATGAAAAACTGTTTTTT	CAISDSGGKNEKLFF
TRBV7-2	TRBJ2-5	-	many	TGTGCCAGCAGCTTCCTCAACTTGGTCGAGACCCAGTACTTC	CASSFLNLVETQYF
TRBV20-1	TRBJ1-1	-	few	TGCAGTGCTGGGGACCCGGCGACTGAAGCTTTCTTT	CSAGDPATEAFF
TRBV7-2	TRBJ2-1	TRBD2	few	TGTGCCAGCAGCTTAGTCGGCGGGGGAACCTACAATGAGCAGTTCTTC	CASSLVGGGTYNEQFF
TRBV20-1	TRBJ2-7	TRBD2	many	TGCAGTGCTGGCACCCTCGGGGGGGGAACCTACGAGCAGTACTTC	CSAGTLGGGTYEQYF
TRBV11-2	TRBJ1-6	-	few	TGTGCCAGCAGCTTAGATATCTGGGGCCAAGATTCACCCCTCCACTTT	CASSLDIWGQDSPLHF
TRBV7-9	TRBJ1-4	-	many	TGTGCCAGCAGCTTAAGTAGTGGGACCGCTAATGAAAAACTGTTTTTT	CASSLSSGTANEKLFF
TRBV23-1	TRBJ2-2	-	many	TGCGCCAGCAGTCACGGTCCTTGGTTACCCCGGGGAGCTTTTTTT	CASSHGPWLPRGAFF
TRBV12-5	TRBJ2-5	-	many	TGTGCTAGTGGTTTCTCATTAGTGGGGTCACAAGAGACCCAGTACTTC	CASGFSLVGSQETQYF
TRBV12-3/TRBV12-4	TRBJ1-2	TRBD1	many	TGTGCCAGCAGCCCAGGACAGGGCGGCTACACCTTC	CASSPGQGGYTF
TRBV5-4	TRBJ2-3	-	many	TGTGCCAGCAGCTTGGTGCTAGCCACAGATACGCAGTATTTT	CASSLVLATDTQYF
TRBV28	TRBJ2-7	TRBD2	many	TGTGCCACGATACTAGCGGGGTCCTACGAGCAGTACTTC	CATILAGSYEQYF
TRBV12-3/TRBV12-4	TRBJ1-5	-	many	TGTGCCAGCAGTTTCGAAGGGGCGGGTCAGCCCCAGCATTTT	CASSFEGAGQPQHF
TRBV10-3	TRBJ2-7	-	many	TGTGCCATCAGGGAAAACAGGGAGCAGTACTTC	CAIRENREQYF
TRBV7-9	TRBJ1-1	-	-	TGTGCCAGCAGCTTAGCACAGGGTGGGACTGAAGCTTTCTTT	CASSLAQGGTEAFF
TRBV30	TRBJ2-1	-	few	TGTGCCTGGAGCCTTCCAGCCCTCGGAATGCCGTTCTTC	CAWSLPALGMPFF
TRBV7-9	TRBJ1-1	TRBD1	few	TGTGCCAGCAGCACCGGGACAGGGGGCACTGAAGCTTTCTTT	CASSTGTGGTEAFF
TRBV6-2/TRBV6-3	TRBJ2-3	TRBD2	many	TGTGCCAGCAGGAGCGGGGGAAGCACAGATACGCAGTATTTT	CASRSGGSTDTQYF
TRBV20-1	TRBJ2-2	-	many	TGCAGTGCCGAGACCCGGCGGGGCACCGGGGAGCTGTTTTTT	CSAETRRGTGELFF
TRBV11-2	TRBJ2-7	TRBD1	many	TGTGCCAGCAGCCCAGGGGGCGCGAAGTACGAGCAGTACTTC	CASSPGGAKYEQYF
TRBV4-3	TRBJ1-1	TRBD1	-	TGCGCCAGCAGCCAAGATGGGACAGGGGAAGTCGGCACTGAAGCTTTCTTT	CASSQDGTGEVGTEAFF